This passage covers 7 T cell receptor beta chains from one sample sequenced in a study of technical replicates of blood from a few donors. The protocol was immunoSEQ multiplex PCR, while the TCRdb copy is restricted to in-frame clones and leaves out a portion. The data contain over 80,000 clones, 95% to 97% of them seen just once; the ten biggest clones take up more than 0.3%. Source material: T cells isolated from PBMCs. Source of these receptors: a human donor in good health.

Details on this clone: Other DNA sequences in the sample encode the same CDR3. The CDR3 region is CASRGRGRDEQYF. CDR3 in DNA: TGTGCCAGCCGGGGCAGGGGACGAGACGAGCAGTACTTC. V gene TRBV28 combines with J gene TRBJ2-7; possible D gene TRBD1, 6 bases. This CDR3 is built from 13 residues. The germline V gene has CDR1 MDHEN and CDR2 SYDVKM. Trimming left V 8 bases short and J 5 bases short, with 16 bases between.

The J gene is TRBJ2-5, the V gene TRBV7-9; D is possibly TRBD2 (6 bases). The CDR3 spans 15 residues. Germline V lookup: CDR1 SEHNR, CDR2 FQNEAQ (reference sequence). V was clipped by 1 base and J by 4 bases, with 13 bases between them. The CDR3 region has the DNA TGTGCCAGCAGCTTAGACGGGAGAGGGGTAGAGACCCAGTACTTC. This gives the protein CASSLDGRGVETQYF.

This clone has a single count. The V call is TRBV7-2, the J call TRBJ2-2, with TRBD2 as a possible D gene (6 bases). This CDR3 has 15 residues. Per germline, CDR1 SGHTA and CDR2 FQGNSA. Between the trimmed V and J ends, which lost 5 bases and 4 bases, there was a span of 14 bases. DNA for the CDR3: TGTGCCAGCAGCCGACTAGTAGAGTCCACCGGGGAGCTGTTTTTT. Translating gives CASSRLVESTGELFF.

This clone has a single count. The CDR3: CASGKDYLNTGELFF. Written as DNA, the CDR3 is TGTGCCAGCGGTAAGGACTACCTGAACACCGGGGAGCTGTTTTTT. The chain combines TRBV6-1 with TRBJ2-2, with a weak D call TRBD2 (6 bases). Deletions cut 8 bases from V and 1 base from J, with 14 bases between. Germline V gene lookup returns CDR1 MNHNS and CDR2 SASEGT. The CDR3 sequence is 15 residues long.

V and J are TRBV2 and TRBJ1-4; D may be TRBD1 (6 bases). The CDR3 covers 14 residues. The V gene lost 5 bases and the J gene lost 1 base, with 8 bases spanning the gap. Germline lookup yields CDR1 SNHLY and CDR2 FYNNEI. CDR3 bases: TGTGCCAGCAGTCCAGGGGTAACTAATGAAAAACTGTTTTTT. Translating gives CASSPGVTNEKLFF.

V gene TRBV7-9 combines with J gene TRBJ1-4, with a tentative D call TRBD1 (6 bases). CDR1 is SEHNR, CDR2 FQNEAQ, per germline (reference sequence). Trimming pared 0 bases from V and 2 bases from J, leaving 7 bases between. The CDR3 runs to 15 residues. The CDR3 DNA reads as TGTGCCAGCAGCTTAGCTCAGGGGACTAATGAAAAACTGTTTTTT. It is translated as CASSLAQGTNEKLFF.

The chain is built from TRBV5-8 and TRBJ1-2; 7 bases fit TRBD1. The germline CDR1 and CDR2 sequences are SGHTS and YDEGEE. The CDR3 sequence is 16 residues long. Trimming took 4 bases from V and 2 from J; bases not matched to a gene: 11. The CDR3 spells CASSPFTGALNYGYTF. The CDR3 region has the DNA TGTGCCAGCAGCCCTTTTACAGGGGCCCTAAACTATGGCTACACCTTC.